This is a list of T cell receptor beta chains from one sample in a study of radiation and T cells in renal cell carcinoma. Produced via immunoSEQ multiplex PCR; TCRdb's table is partial and in-frame only. The sample consists of about 77,000 clones, approximately 87% of them appearing once. Sequenced here: blood, sampled from a patient whose treatment included radiotherapy and nephrectomy. Source of these receptors: a woman in her fifties or sixties with renal cell carcinoma. Each CDR3 is given with its conserved first and last residue. Fields, in order: CDR3 protein, CDR3 DNA, J gene, clone size, D gene, V gene. A D gene is named only where the DNA matches it firmly. Part of the rows lack a size; the others show once, few, many or a class for expanded clones.

CDR3aa: CASTRYSTGLNEKLFF; CDR3nt: TGTGCCAGCACCCGATATTCGACAGGGTTGAATGAAAAACTGTTTTTT; j_gene: TRBJ1-4; abundance: NA; d_gene: TRBD1; v_gene: TRBV11-2
CDR3aa: CASSQVVPDEEQFF; CDR3nt: TGTGCCAGCAGCCAAGTCGTTCCGGATGAGGAGCAGTTCTTC; j_gene: TRBJ2-1; abundance: NA; d_gene: NA; v_gene: TRBV7-9
CDR3aa: CASSYSGGNTEAFF; CDR3nt: TGTGCCAGCAGTTACTCCGGGGGGAACACTGAAGCTTTCTTT; j_gene: TRBJ1-1; abundance: once; d_gene: NA; v_gene: TRBV6-6
CDR3aa: CASSYLDSPETQYF; CDR3nt: TGTGCCAGCAGCTATTTGGATAGCCCAGAGACCCAGTACTTC; j_gene: TRBJ2-5; abundance: NA; d_gene: NA; v_gene: TRBV5-4
CDR3aa: CASSLEAGGTEAFF; CDR3nt: TGCGCCAGCAGCTTGGAGGCAGGGGGCACTGAAGCTTTCTTT; j_gene: TRBJ1-1; abundance: NA; d_gene: TRBD1; v_gene: TRBV5-1
CDR3aa: CASRFYDYYNSPLHF; CDR3nt: TGTGCCAGCAGGTTTTACGACTACTATAATTCACCCCTCCACTTT; j_gene: TRBJ1-6; abundance: NA; d_gene: NA; v_gene: TRBV6-1
CDR3aa: CAISGDNQETQYF; CDR3nt: TGTGCCATCAGCGGGGACAACCAAGAGACCCAGTACTTC; j_gene: TRBJ2-5; abundance: few; d_gene: NA; v_gene: TRBV10-3
CDR3aa: CATSDSFNEKLFF; CDR3nt: TGTGCCACCTCGGACAGTTTTAATGAAAAACTGTTTTTT; j_gene: TRBJ1-4; abundance: NA; d_gene: NA; v_gene: TRBV6-1
CDR3aa: CASNNPGSNQPQHF; CDR3nt: TGTGCCAGTAACAATCCAGGCAGCAATCAGCCCCAGCATTTT; j_gene: TRBJ1-5; abundance: NA; d_gene: NA; v_gene: TRBV19
CDR3aa: CASSLGFGQGAPYGYTF; CDR3nt: TGTGCCAGCAGCTTAGGATTTGGACAGGGGGCCCCCTATGGCTACACCTTC; j_gene: TRBJ1-2; abundance: NA; d_gene: TRBD1; v_gene: TRBV11-2
CDR3aa: CASSPQGKVTGELFF; CDR3nt: TGTGCCAGCAGTCCACAGGGAAAAGTAACCGGGGAGCTGTTTTTT; j_gene: TRBJ2-2; abundance: NA; d_gene: NA; v_gene: TRBV6-6
CDR3aa: CASSLVDGVGNIQYF; CDR3nt: TGTGCCAGCAGCTTGGTCGACGGGGTGGGAAACATTCAGTACTTC; j_gene: TRBJ2-4; abundance: NA; d_gene: NA; v_gene: TRBV5-6